This is a list of T cell receptor beta chains from one sample in a study of cytomegalovirus exposure and HLA in healthy donors. Produced via immunoSEQ multiplex PCR; TCRdb's table is partial and in-frame only. This table holds 140,000 to 150,000 clones. Sequenced sample: PBMCs. These receptors were obtained from a woman aged 45-65 years in good health and CMV-seronegative. Both conserved end residues are part of each CDR3. The D gene is left open where the match is weak.

d_call	v_call	j_call	cdr3_nt	cdr3_aa
TRBD1	TRBV4-2	TRBJ1-4	TGTGCCAGCACCGACACAGGGGGCCCCGCTAATGAAAAACTGTTTTTT	CASTDTGGPANEKLFF
TRBD1	TRBV6-5	TRBJ1-1	TGTGCCAGCAGTTCGGACAGGGTGGGGGCTGAAGCTTTCTTT	CASSSDRVGAEAFF
TRBD2	TRBV5-4	TRBJ2-5	TGTGCCAGCAGTGCCGGACTAGCGGGACAAGAGACCCAGTACTTC	CASSAGLAGQETQYF
TRBD2	TRBV27	TRBJ2-3	TGTGCCAGCAGCCGGACTAGCGGAACAACAGATACGCAGTATTTT	CASSRTSGTTDTQYF
NA	TRBV7-2	TRBJ2-7	TGTGCCAGCAGCTTAGCGCTTTCAGGGTTCTACGAGCAGTACTTC	CASSLALSGFYEQYF
TRBD1	TRBV2	TRBJ1-5	TGTGCCAGCAGCATACGCGGGACAGGACTCAATCAGCCCCAGCATTTT	CASSIRGTGLNQPQHF
TRBD2	TRBV6-1	TRBJ2-7	TGTGCCAGCAGTGAGGGACTAGCGGGGGACTCCTCCTACGAGCAGTACTTC	CASSEGLAGDSSYEQYF
NA	TRBV11-2	TRBJ2-7	TGTGCCAGCAGCTTAGGGACTGGGGCCTACGAGCAGTACTTC	CASSLGTGAYEQYF
TRBD1	TRBV5-4	TRBJ2-5	TGTGCCAGCAGCTTGACGGGACAGGCACGAAAGACCCAGTACTTC	CASSLTGQARKTQYF
NA	TRBV18	TRBJ2-1	TGTGCCAGCTCACCACCGGTGGAGGGGATTGGTGAGCAGTTCTTC	CASSPPVEGIGEQFF
NA	TRBV5-1	TRBJ1-5	TGCGCCAGCAGCCCGGATCTAAACGGGCAGCCCCAGCATTTT	CASSPDLNGQPQHF
TRBD1	TRBV5-1	TRBJ2-7	TGCGCCAGCAGCCCAGAGGGGACAGGGGGCCAAAACGAGCAGTACTTC	CASSPEGTGGQNEQYF
NA	TRBV5-5	TRBJ1-4	TGTGCCAGCAGCTTGGGAGGGGGGGGTGAAAAACTGTTTTTT	CASSLGGGGEKLFF
TRBD1	TRBV19	TRBJ1-2	TGTGCCAGTAGTACCCGGACAGGGGGCGTTTTGAATTACTATGGCTACACCTTC	CASSTRTGGVLNYYGYTF
NA	TRBV13	TRBJ1-3	TGTGCCAGCAGCTCGCTTGGCAAGTTAAGTTACACCATATATTTT	CASSSLGKLSYTIYF
NA	TRBV5-1	TRBJ2-5	TGCGCCAGCAGCGCCGGGGTCCTTCAAGTTGTGGAGACCCAGTACTTC	CASSAGVLQVVETQYF
NA	TRBV6-5	TRBJ1-2	TGTGCCAGCATGGGGCAGGGGTATTATGGCTACACCTTC	CASMGQGYYGYTF
TRBD1	TRBV4-2	TRBJ1-1	TGTGCCAGCAGCCCCGGGACAGGACTGGGGAACACTGAAGCTTTCTTT	CASSPGTGLGNTEAFF
NA	TRBV6-6	TRBJ2-1	TGTGCCAGCAGCCTTCGGGGAGGGGGATCCTACAATGAGCAGTTCTTC	CASSLRGGGSYNEQFF
TRBD1	TRBV7-2	TRBJ2-3	TGTGCCAGCAGGCAGGGGGCAGATACGCAGTATTTT	CASRQGADTQYF
NA	TRBV28	TRBJ2-7	TGTGCCAGCAGCACCAGGGGGGCCTACGAGCAGTACTTC	CASSTRGAYEQYF
TRBD1	TRBV10-3	TRBJ1-4	TGTGCCATCAGGAAGGACAGGACTAATGAAAAACTGTTTTTT	CAIRKDRTNEKLFF
NA	TRBV27	TRBJ1-5	TGTGCCAGCAGTTTTGAGAGGTATCAGCCCCAGCATTTT	CASSFERYQPQHF
NA	TRBV20-1	TRBJ2-1	TGCAGTGCTACAGCCTACAATGAGCAGTTCTTC	CSATAYNEQFF
NA	TRBV7-2	TRBJ1-2	TGTGCCAGCAGCTCGCTAACCTTCACGTATGGCTACACCTTC	CASSSLTFTYGYTF
NA	TRBV21-1	TRBJ2-7	TGTGCCAGCAGGGGCACAGCACCCAGGATCTCCTACGAGCAGTACTTC	CASRGTAPRISYEQYF
NA	TRBV4-2	TRBJ2-2	TGTGCCAGCAGCCACGCGGATCTCACCGGGGAGCTGTTTTTT	CASSHADLTGELFF
TRBD1	TRBV11-3	TRBJ1-2	TGTGCCAGCAGCCAGGGACAGGGCTATGGCTACACCTTC	CASSQGQGYGYTF
NA	TRBV19	TRBJ1-5	TGTGCCAGTTGTGGGCAAACCCCCAATCAGCCCCAGCATTTT	CASCGQTPNQPQHF
TRBD2	TRBV29-1	TRBJ2-5	TGCAGCGTATCGGGGGGAGGGGAGACCCAGTACTTC	CSVSGGGETQYF
TRBD1	TRBV7-9	TRBJ2-4	TGTGCCAGCAGCGACCAGGGGGTCATAAACATTCAGTACTTC	CASSDQGVINIQYF
TRBD2	TRBV7-6	TRBJ2-7	TGTGCCAGCAGCAAAGGAAGCGGGACTAGCGTGAGCGAGCAGTACTTC	CASSKGSGTSVSEQYF
NA	TRBV30	TRBJ1-6	TGTGCCTGGGGGGAGGATTCACCCCTCCACTTT	CAWGEDSPLHF
TRBD2	TRBV6-5	TRBJ2-7	TGTGCCAGCGAGACTAGCGGGGGGGCCGGCGAGCAGTACTTC	CASETSGGAGEQYF
NA	TRBV7-2	TRBJ2-7	TGTGCCAGCAGCTTAGCGCGGGCCACATACGAGCAGTACTTC	CASSLARATYEQYF
NA	TRBV11-1	TRBJ2-5	TGTGCCAGCAGCTTTAGCGAAGAGACCCAGTACTTC	CASSFSEETQYF
NA	TRBV19	TRBJ2-3	TGTGCCAGCTGGACAGTCCCTTTTAGAGATACGCAGTATTTT	CASWTVPFRDTQYF
NA	TRBV7-2	TRBJ2-5	TGTGCCAGCAGCTTACGGTTCCGGGGGCAGGGGGAAGAGACCCAGTACTTC	CASSLRFRGQGEETQYF
TRBD1	TRBV2	TRBJ2-7	TGTGCCAGCACTGTGGACAGGCTCTCCTACGAGCAGTACTTC	CASTVDRLSYEQYF
NA	TRBV5-5	TRBJ2-2	TGTGCCAGCAGCTTTCCTCCCGGGGAGCTGTTTTTT	CASSFPPGELFF
TRBD1	TRBV9	TRBJ2-1	TGTGCCAGCAGCGTAGCTGGGACGAATACAGGGGACAGGCAGTTCTTC	CASSVAGTNTGDRQFF
TRBD2	TRBV13	TRBJ2-1	TGTGCCACGCTAGCGGGAGGGCAGAATGAGCAGTTCTTC	CATLAGGQNEQFF
TRBD2	TRBV10-3	TRBJ2-2	TGTGCCATCAGCCCGGGACTAGCAAATTTCGGCTCCGGGGAGCTGTTTTTT	CAISPGLANFGSGELFF
NA	TRBV14	TRBJ2-7	TGTGCCAGCAGCCAAGATCAGGGGAAGGAGGCTGGACGCTACGAGCAGTACTTC	CASSQDQGKEAGRYEQYF
TRBD1	TRBV5-1	TRBJ2-3	TGCGCCAGCAGCGTGACAGGGATAAGCACAGATACGCAGTATTTT	CASSVTGISTDTQYF
NA	TRBV18	TRBJ1-3	TGTGCCAGCTCACTAATCCCAGGGCGCTCTGGAAACACCATATATTTT	CASSLIPGRSGNTIYF
TRBD2	TRBV4-3	TRBJ2-7	TGCGCCAGCAGTCAAGGGATTGGGGCTAGCGGGAGTGACGAGCAGTACTTC	CASSQGIGASGSDEQYF
NA	TRBV19	TRBJ2-7	TGTGCCAGTATGCCCAGGGGGCGGGGGTCCTACGAGCAGTACTTC	CASMPRGRGSYEQYF
NA	TRBV28	TRBJ1-1	TGTGCCAGCAGTTTACCACCGAGGGATACCTTTGAAGCTTTCTTT	CASSLPPRDTFEAFF
TRBD1	TRBV29-1	TRBJ2-5	TGCAGCGTTGGGGTGTCGGGACAGGCGGAGACCCAGTACTTC	CSVGVSGQAETQYF
NA	TRBV9	TRBJ1-6	TGTGCCAGCAGCCGGGACACTCTGAATTCACCCCTCCACTTT	CASSRDTLNSPLHF
NA	TRBV7-2	TRBJ2-3	TGTGCCAGCAGCCAGATGAGGGCGCGGGATACGCAGTATTTT	CASSQMRARDTQYF
NA	TRBV6-1	TRBJ1-4	TGTGCCAGCAGTACGGGGCTCGGGGGTGAAAAACTGTTTTTT	CASSTGLGGEKLFF
NA	TRBV5-6	TRBJ2-7	TGTGCCAGCAGCGTGGGGCCTTACGAGCAGTACTTC	CASSVGPYEQYF
TRBD2	TRBV7-2	TRBJ2-1	TGTGCCAGCAGCCCCCGTTCGAGCGGGACCTCCTACAATGAGCAGTTCTTC	CASSPRSSGTSYNEQFF
NA	TRBV19	TRBJ1-2	TGTGCCAGTAGTATAGGTACGGGAGGGAGCTATGGCTACACCTTC	CASSIGTGGSYGYTF
NA	TRBV2	TRBJ1-1	TGTGCCAGAAGTGGGCGGGGCACTGAAGCTTTCTTT	CARSGRGTEAFF